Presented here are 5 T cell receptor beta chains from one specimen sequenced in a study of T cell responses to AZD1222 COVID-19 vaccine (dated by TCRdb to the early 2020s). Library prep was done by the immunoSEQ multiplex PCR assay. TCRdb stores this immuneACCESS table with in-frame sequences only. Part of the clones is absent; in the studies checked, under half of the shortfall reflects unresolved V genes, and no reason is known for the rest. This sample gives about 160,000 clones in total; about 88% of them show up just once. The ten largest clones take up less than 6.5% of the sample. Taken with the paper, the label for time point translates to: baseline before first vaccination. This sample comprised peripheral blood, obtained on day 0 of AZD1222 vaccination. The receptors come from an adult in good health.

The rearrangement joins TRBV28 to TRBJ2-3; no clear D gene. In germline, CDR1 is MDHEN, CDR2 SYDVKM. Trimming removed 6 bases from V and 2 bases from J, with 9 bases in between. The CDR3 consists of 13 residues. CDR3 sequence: CASSVPDTDTQYF. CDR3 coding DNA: TGTGCCAGCAGCGTACCGGACACAGATACGCAGTATTTT.

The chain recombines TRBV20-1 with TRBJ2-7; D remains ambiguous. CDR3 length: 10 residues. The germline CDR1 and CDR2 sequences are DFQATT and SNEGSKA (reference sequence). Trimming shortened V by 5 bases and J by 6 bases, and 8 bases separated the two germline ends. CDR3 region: CSAGKFEQYF. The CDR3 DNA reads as TGCAGTGCTGGGAAGTTCGAGCAGTACTTC.

The CDR3 loop reads CASSNLPGAGSYEQYF. The CDR3 nucleotides are TGTGCCAGCAGCAACCTACCAGGGGCAGGGTCGTACGAGCAGTACTTC. This chain links TRBV3-1 (or the pseudogene TRBV3-2) with TRBJ2-7; TRBD1 is a possible D gene (6 bases). Deletions cut 5 bases from V and 4 bases from J, with 21 bases between. CDR1 is LGHDT, CDR2 YNNKEL, per germline (reference sequence). This CDR3 has 16 residues.

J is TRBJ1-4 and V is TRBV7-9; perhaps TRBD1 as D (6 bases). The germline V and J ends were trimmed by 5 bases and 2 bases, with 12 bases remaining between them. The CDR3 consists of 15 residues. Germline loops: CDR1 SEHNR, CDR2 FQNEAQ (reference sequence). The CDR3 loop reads CASSPGQTTNEKLFF. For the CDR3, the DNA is TGTGCCAGCAGCCCCGGACAGACGACTAATGAAAAACTGTTTTTT.

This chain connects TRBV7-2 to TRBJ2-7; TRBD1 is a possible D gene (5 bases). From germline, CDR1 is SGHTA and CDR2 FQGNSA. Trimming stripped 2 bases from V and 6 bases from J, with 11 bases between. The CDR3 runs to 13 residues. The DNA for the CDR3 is TGTGCCAGCAGCTTACCAGGGAAGCTCGAGCAGTACTTC. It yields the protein CASSLPGKLEQYF.